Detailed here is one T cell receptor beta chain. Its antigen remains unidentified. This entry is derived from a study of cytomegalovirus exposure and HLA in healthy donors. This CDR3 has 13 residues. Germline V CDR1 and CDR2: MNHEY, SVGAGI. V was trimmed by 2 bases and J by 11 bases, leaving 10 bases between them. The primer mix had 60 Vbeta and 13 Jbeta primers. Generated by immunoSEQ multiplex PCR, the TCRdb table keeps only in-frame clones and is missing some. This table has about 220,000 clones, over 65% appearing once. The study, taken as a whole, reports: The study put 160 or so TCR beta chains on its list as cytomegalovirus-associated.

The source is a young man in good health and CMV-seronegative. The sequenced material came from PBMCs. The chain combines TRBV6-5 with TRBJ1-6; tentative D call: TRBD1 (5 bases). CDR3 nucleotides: TGTGCCAGCAGTTACCAGGGACTTACACCCCTCCACTTT. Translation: CASSYQGLTPLHF.